This T cell receptor beta chain was sequenced during a study of T cell responses to AZD1222 COVID-19 vaccine (dated by TCRdb to the early 2020s). Concerning the study at large: A total of approximately 240 trial participants underwent TCR sequencing, of whom approximately 210 received two doses of AZD1222 and about 26 received two doses of the MenACWY control vaccine. Trial participants were enrolled by age into 18-55, 56-69 and 70-plus year subgroups, with around 150, 28 and 57 TCR-sequenced participants respectively.

The time point label here, explained by the study, means: about 28 days (+/-7) after the second vaccine dose. AZD1222 recipients whose second dose came at about 4 weeks and those whose second dose came at about 12 weeks were combined into one group, since spike-specific TCR depth and breadth did not differ between the two schedules. Vaccinee samples were obtained from the UK trials COV001 and COV002, which included a single-blind randomized controlled phase 2/3 trial of AZD1222 (ChAdOx1 nCoV-19) in healthy adults. For TCRbeta chain sequencing, PBMC samples were collected from trial participants at day 0 and at day 28 after the second dose. Worth noting for this clone: Its antigen remains undetermined. Within one base of it there is no much larger clone, and no base qualities were kept.

Study-wide findings and limitations: The whole spike protein was spanned by vaccine-associated CD4 TCRs, and dominant responses were seen in regions 160-218 and 743-854. Spike-specific TCR breadth and depth rose significantly after two AZD1222 doses compared with day 0 and with MenACWY recipients. Because no day 14 peak-response samples were available, the repertoires could be characterized only after the peak T cell response. In the small 56-69-year group, the increase in depth fell short of significance, most likely because of low power. Participants were mostly white British, with more females than males. The authors suggested clonal diversity may have been underestimated. Only 5 to 7 AZD1222 recipients were SARS-CoV-2 seropositive at baseline, limiting conclusions about previously exposed vaccinees. Reportedly, almost half of the unique spike-specific TCRs recognized epitopes lying outside the regions that are mutated in the B.1.351 and B.1.1.7 variants.

CDR1 is given as SQVTM and CDR2 as ANQGSEA, both from the germline V gene. The germline V and J ends show losses of 7 bases and 0 bases respectively, and no gene match explains 8 bases of the junction. The CDR3 numbers 14 residues from cysteine through phenylalanine. The DNA shown is the 42-base CDR3, in frame from base 1. The CDR3 regions of human TCRbeta chains were analyzed by immunosequencing. The original pipeline was this. TCRs in the repertoires were compared against a reference library of SARS-CoV-2-specific TCRs that had been generated with the MIRA antigen-specificity platform. Breadth was defined as the fraction of unique TCRs that were SARS-CoV-2-associated. Depth was defined as the fraction of total T cells that were SARS-CoV-2-associated. Using the MIRA data, each spike-specific TCR was mapped to the spike region that the TCR reacts to and placed in a CD4 or CD8 class. Log10-transformed breadth and depth values were compared by one-way ANOVA with Sidak's multiple comparisons tests. In TCRdb, the immuneACCESS table is reduced to in-frame sequences with V and J assigned. These tables do not hold every clone; where another copy was compared, an unresolved V gene accounts for under half, and the others remain unexplained. V, J and clone size are those of that table, while D and trimming were read from the DNA. This sample is represented by more than 80,000 clones; 80% to 90% of them were singletons. Of the sample, 9% to 14% falls within the top ten clones.

The chain links TRBV29-1 with TRBJ1-1; 7 nucleotides in the junction match TRBD1. The source was peripheral blood, collected 28 days after the second AZD1222 dose. The clonotype originates from an adult who received the AZD1222 COVID-19 vaccine. The DNA sequence is as follows: TGCAGCGCCCTCCCGGGACAGATGAACACTGAAGCTTTCTTT. This encodes CSALPGQMNTEAFF. Reference TRBV29-1 and TRBJ1-1 genes cover what lies past the CDR3, so the full variable domain is SAVISQKPSRDICQRGTSLTIQCQVDSQVTMMFWYRQQPGQSLTLIATANQGSEATYESGFVIDKFPISRPNLTFSTLTVSNMSPEDSSIYLCSALPGQMNTEAFFGQGTRLTVV.